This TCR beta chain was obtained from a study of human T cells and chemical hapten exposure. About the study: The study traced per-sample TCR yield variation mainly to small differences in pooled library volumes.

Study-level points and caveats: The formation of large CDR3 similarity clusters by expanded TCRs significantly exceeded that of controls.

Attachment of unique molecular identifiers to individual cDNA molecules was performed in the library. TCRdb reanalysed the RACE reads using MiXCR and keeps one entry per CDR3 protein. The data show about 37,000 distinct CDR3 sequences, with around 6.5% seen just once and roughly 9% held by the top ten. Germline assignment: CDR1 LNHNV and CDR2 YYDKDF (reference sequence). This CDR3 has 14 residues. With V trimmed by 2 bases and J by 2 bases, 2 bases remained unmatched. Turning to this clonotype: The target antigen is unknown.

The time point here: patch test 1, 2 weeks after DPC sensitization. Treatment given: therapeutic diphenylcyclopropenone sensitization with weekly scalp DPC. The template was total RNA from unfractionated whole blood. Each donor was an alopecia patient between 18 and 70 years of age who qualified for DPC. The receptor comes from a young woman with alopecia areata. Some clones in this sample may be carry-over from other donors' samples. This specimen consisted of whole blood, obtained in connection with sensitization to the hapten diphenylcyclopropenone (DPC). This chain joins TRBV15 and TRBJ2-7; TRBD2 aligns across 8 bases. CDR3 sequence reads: CATSRPGLAYEQYF. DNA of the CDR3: TGTGCCACCAGCAGACCGGGACTAGCCTACGAGCAGTACTTC.